A selection of T cell receptor beta chains follows, all from one sample in a study of T cell repertoires in cytomegalovirus infection. TCRdb re-derived calls from the reads in MiXCR, one entry per CDR3 protein. The sample holds about 160,000 distinct CDR3 sequences, roughly a fifth seen once. Their recognized antigens are unknown. Sequencing was performed on CD8+ T cells from cultured PBMCs, taken from culture after CMV antigen stimulation. Receptors were obtained from a human donor in good health (CMV status not recorded). Some clones in this sample may be carry-over from other donors' samples. CDR3s include the opening cysteine and the closing phenylalanine or tryptophan. Fields, in order: D gene, clone size, J gene, V gene, CDR3 length, CDR3 protein, CDR3 DNA. D genes are given only for firm matches. Clone size is shown for a subset of rows, as once, few, many or a class of expanded clone.

.,.,TRBJ2-7,TRBV19,12,CASSYPVDEQYF,TGTGCCAGTAGTTACCCCGTCGACGAGCAGTACTTC
.,.,TRBJ2-1,TRBV7-9,16,CASSLDGVGSYNEQFF,TGTGCCAGCAGCTTAGACGGGGTGGGTTCCTACAATGAGCAGTTCTTC
.,few,TRBJ2-1,TRBV7-2,17,CASSPGGGHRENNEQFF,TGTGCCAGCAGCCCCGGGGGCGGCCACCGGGAAAACAATGAGCAGTTCTTC
TRBD1,.,TRBJ2-1,TRBV7-9,15,CASSPGQGSYNEQFF,TGTGCCAGCAGTCCAGGACAGGGCTCCTACAATGAGCAGTTCTTC
.,few,TRBJ2-7,TRBV12-3/TRBV12-4,14,CASNNRGSAYEQYF,TGTGCCAGCAACAACCGGGGGTCCGCCTACGAGCAGTACTTC
TRBD2,.,TRBJ2-5,TRBV4-1,16,CASSQGAGGLQETQYF,TGCGCCAGCAGCCAAGGGGCGGGGGGGCTCCAAGAGACCCAGTACTTC
TRBD2,few,TRBJ2-1,TRBV7-9,15,CASSLRAGGHNEQFF,TGTGCCAGCAGCTTACGCGCGGGGGGGCACAATGAGCAGTTCTTC
TRBD1,few,TRBJ1-5,TRBV7-2,15,CASSPVTGGNQPQHF,TGTGCCAGCAGCCCCGTCACAGGGGGCAATCAGCCCCAGCATTTT
.,.,TRBJ1-2,TRBV6-2/TRBV6-3,16,CASSWQPGLKADGYTF,TGTGCCAGCAGTTGGCAACCGGGACTTAAAGCGGATGGCTACACCTTC
.,.,TRBJ1-1,TRBV27,13,CASRPGVRTEAFF,TGTGCCAGCAGACCGGGAGTAAGGACTGAAGCTTTCTTT
.,once,TRBJ1-2,TRBV2,13,CASSEGSGRGYTF,TGTGCCAGCAGTGAGGGTTCGGGGAGGGGCTACACCTTC
.,few,TRBJ1-2,TRBV12-3/TRBV12-4,14,CASSFGGRGYGYTF,TGTGCCAGCAGTTTCGGGGGGCGGGGGTATGGCTACACCTTC
.,.,TRBJ2-1,TRBV6-6,15,CATYYTGSSYNEQFF,TGTGCCACCTACTACACAGGGAGCTCCTACAATGAGCAGTTCTTC
.,few,TRBJ2-2,TRBV6-2/TRBV6-3,14,CASSYSADTGELFF,TGTGCCAGCAGTTACTCTGCAGACACCGGGGAGCTGTTTTTT
.,few,TRBJ2-7,TRBV6-1,13,CASSGPKQYEQYF,TGTGCCAGCAGTGGGCCTAAACAGTACGAGCAGTACTTC
.,few,TRBJ1-2,TRBV3-1,15,CASSPVGSPFYGYTF,TGTGCCAGCAGCCCCGTGGGATCCCCATTCTATGGCTACACCTTC
.,few,TRBJ1-1,TRBV7-8,17,CASSLGGGRRSGTEAFF,TGTGCCAGCAGCTTAGGAGGGGGGCGCAGGAGTGGCACTGAAGCTTTCTTT
.,.,TRBJ1-1,TRBV6-1,13,CASSESTVSKAFF,TGTGCCAGCAGTGAATCGACAGTGAGCAAAGCTTTCTTT
.,few,TRBJ2-7,TRBV29-1,13,CSARTALTYEQYF,TGCAGCGCGCGGACCGCCCTAACCTACGAGCAGTACTTC
TRBD1,.,TRBJ1-2,TRBV5-8,13,CATFGQVHYGYTF,TGTGCCACTTTCGGACAGGTCCACTATGGCTACACCTTC
TRBD2,few,TRBJ2-3,TRBV7-6,18,CASSSPGLAALRTDTQYF,TGTGCCAGCAGCTCACCGGGACTAGCGGCGTTAAGGACAGATACGCAGTATTTT
TRBD1,.,TRBJ1-1,TRBV5-5,19,CASSLKGDRRNLMNTEAFF,TGTGCCAGCAGCTTAAAAGGGGACAGGAGAAACCTCATGAACACTGAAGCTTTCTTT